Each of the 30 T cell receptor beta chains below was sequenced from the same sample in a study of OX40 agonist ivuxolimab in advanced cancers. Some clones are missing from TCRdb's copy, which holds only in-frame ones; the method was immunoSEQ multiplex PCR. The table records around 100,000 clones, roughly 95% of them present only once. The material was CD4+ or CD8+ T cells sorted from blood, obtained in a trial of the OX40 agonist ivuxolimab. The receptors originated from an adult with an advanced solid tumor such as melanoma, head and neck, liver or kidney cancer.

The chain joins TRBV5-1 to TRBJ1-6; weak D call: TRBD1 (5 bases). The CDR3 sequence is 13 residues long. CDR1 is SGHRS, CDR2 YFSETQ, per germline. With 2 bases removed from V and 6 bases from J, the gap between germline ends came to 6 bases. CDR3 in amino acids: CASSLDSNSPLHF. CDR3 bases: TGCGCCAGCAGCTTAGACAGTAATTCACCCCTCCACTTT.

The rearrangement links TRBV11-2 to TRBJ2-7, with D uncertain. The CDR3 sequence is 12 residues long. Per the germline V gene, CDR1 is SGHAT and CDR2 is FQNNGV. The V end was cut by 3 bases, the J end by 6 bases, with 9 bases between. CDR3 nucleotide sequence: TGTGCCAGCAGCTTTCCTGCGGTCGAGCAGTACTTC. Residues: CASSFPAVEQYF.

The chain employs TRBV7-2 and TRBJ2-5, with D possibly being TRBD2 (6 bases). Trimming took 2 bases from V and 5 from J, leaving 18 bases between them. Germline CDR1 reads SGHTA; CDR2 reads FQGNSA. This CDR3 has 16 amino acids. CDR3 DNA sequence: TGTGCCAGCAGCTTACGGGGTAGCGGCCGGGGGGAGACCCAGTACTTC. Translation gives CASSLRGSGRGETQYF.

A note on this clone: This specimen includes other DNA sequences encoding the same CDR3. This rearrangement joins TRBV27 to TRBJ1-1; maybe TRBD1 (6 bases). The germline CDR1 and CDR2 sequences are MNHEY and SMNVEV (reference sequence). V lost 1 base, J lost 5 bases, and 11 bases lay in between. The CDR3 loop spans 14 amino acids. This chain's CDR3 is CASSLLGGHTEAFF. The CDR3 region has the DNA TGTGCCAGCAGTTTATTGGGGGGGCATACTGAAGCTTTCTTT.

This sequence joins TRBV7-6 and TRBJ2-7; 10 nucleotides agree with TRBD1. The CDR3 contains 15 residues. V was clipped by 1 base and J by 4 bases; unmatched bases: 4. CDR1 is SGHVS and CDR2 is FNYEAQ in the germline V gene. The CDR3 is CASSLGEDRGYEQYF. The CDR3 DNA is TGTGCCAGCAGCTTAGGGGAGGACAGGGGGTACGAGCAGTACTTC.

The chain uses TRBV2 and TRBJ2-2, with 11 bases identical to TRBD1. There are 15 residues in the CDR3. V trimming: 5 bases; J trimming: 6 bases; junction bases outside the gene matches: 5. Germline V gene lookup returns CDR1 SNHLY and CDR2 FYNNEI. This CDR3 reads CASSQPGQGAGELFF. CDR3 DNA sequence: TGTGCCAGCAGTCAACCGGGACAGGGGGCCGGGGAGCTGTTTTTT.

This rearrangement joins TRBV11-2 to TRBJ2-7; 8 nucleotides match TRBD1. Germline lookup yields CDR1 SGHAT and CDR2 FQNNGV. This CDR3 is 19 amino acids long. V was clipped by 3 bases and J by 0 bases; unmatched bases: 16. CDR3 region: CASSFVSPGTGVPSYEQYF. CDR3 in DNA: TGTGCCAGCAGCTTTGTTTCGCCCGGGACAGGAGTACCCTCCTACGAGCAGTACTTC. The entire variable domain, with the rest obtained from reference TRBV11-2 and TRBJ2-7, is as follows: EAGVAQSPRYKIIEKRQSVAFWCNPISGHATLYWYQQILGQGPKLLIQFQNNGVVDDSQLPKDRFSAERLKGVDSTLKIQPAKLEDSAVYLCASSFVSPGTGVPSYEQYFGPGTRLTVT.

The chain couples TRBV7-3 to TRBJ1-4; D may be TRBD1 (5 bases). The CDR3 is 13 amino acids. Trimming left V 4 bases short and J 6 bases short, with 9 bases between. Germline V gene sequence: CDR1 SGHTA, CDR2 FQGTGA. CDR3 DNA: TGTGCCAGCAGCTCCTGGGACGATGAAAAACTGTTTTTT. It encodes CASSSWDDEKLFF.

The J gene is TRBJ2-7, the V gene TRBV28, with D maybe TRBD2 (6 bases). The CDR3 covers 13 residues. Germline V gives CDR1 MDHEN, CDR2 SYDVKM. Between the trimmed V and J ends, which lost 3 bases and 3 bases, there was a span of 9 bases. CDR3 protein: CASSFAGNYEQYF. The CDR3 nucleotides read TGTGCCAGCAGTTTTGCGGGAAACTACGAGCAGTACTTC.

The chain couples TRBV29-1 to TRBJ1-2; a weak D match, TRBD1 (6 bases). The CDR3 spans 13 residues. The germline gives CDR1 SQVTM, CDR2 ANQGSEA. V was shortened by 4 bases and J by 3 bases, with 12 bases between the two germline ends. The CDR3 DNA reads TGCAGCGTTGTAAGGACAGAGGACTATGGCTACACCTTC. Amino acid sequence: CSVVRTEDYGYTF.

This chain uses TRBV19 with TRBJ1-2; D unclear. Per the germline V gene, CDR1 is LNHDA and CDR2 is SQIVND (reference sequence). This CDR3 spans 12 amino acids. The germline V and J ends were trimmed by 2 bases and 8 bases, with 9 bases remaining between them. The CDR3 is CASSISGVGYTF. CDR3 sequence (DNA): TGTGCCAGTAGTATAAGTGGGGTCGGCTACACCTTC.

This chain joins TRBV11-3 and TRBJ2-1; possibly TRBD1 or TRBD2 for D (5 bases each). Per germline, CDR1 SGHNT and CDR2 YENEEA. The CDR3 covers 16 residues. V lost 2 bases, J lost 9 bases, and 20 bases lay in between. This CDR3 reads CASSLRGTQVGSEQFF. The CDR3 coding sequence is TGTGCCAGCAGCTTACGAGGGACCCAGGTGGGAAGTGAGCAGTTCTTC.

The genes are TRBV7-9 and TRBJ1-5; 11 bases line up with TRBD1. Germline V gene lookup returns CDR1 SEHNR and CDR2 FQNEAQ (reference sequence). The CDR3 covers 14 residues. Trimming at V came to 4 bases and at J to 9 bases, leaving 5 bases not matched to a gene. DNA of the CDR3: TGTGCCAGCAGCTCGGGACAGGGGGTCATGCCCCAGCATTTT. Translation: CASSSGQGVMPQHF.

The CDR3 reads CASSSLASTYQPQHF. In DNA form, the CDR3 reads TGTGCCAGCAGTTCCTTGGCCAGCACGTATCAGCCCCAGCATTTT. This chain joins TRBV27 and TRBJ1-5; D gene ambiguous. Trimming cost V 4 bases and J 5 bases, with 15 bases left between them. CDR3 length: 15 amino acids. The germline V gene encodes CDR1 MNHEY and CDR2 SMNVEV (reference sequence).

This sequence joins TRBV4-2 and TRBJ2-7, with 8 nucleotides matching TRBD1. Germline values: CDR1 LGHNA, CDR2 YNFKEQ. J gave up 2 bases and V 4 bases, and 4 bases lay outside the gene matches. There are 14 residues in the CDR3. The CDR3 sequence: CASSPPQGAYEQYF. CDR3 sequence (DNA): TGTGCCAGCAGCCCGCCACAGGGGGCCTACGAGCAGTACTTC.

This chain joins TRBV18 and TRBJ1-1; 7 bases agree with TRBD1. Trimming at V came to 0 bases and at J to 4 bases, leaving 5 bases not matched to a gene. Germline CDR1 KGHSH, CDR2 LQKENI. This CDR3 region has 15 residues. In DNA, the CDR3 is TGTGCCAGCTCACCACCTGACAGGGCCGGCACTGAAGCTTTCTTT. Protein sequence: CASSPPDRAGTEAFF.

This clone has just one count. The chain employs TRBV19 and TRBJ2-1; 10 bases line up with TRBD2. After removal of 6 bases from V and 8 bases from J, the junction contained 10 bases not matched to a gene. This CDR3 has 15 amino acids. Germline values: CDR1 LNHDA, CDR2 SQIVND (reference sequence). This chain's CDR3 is CASSLSSGRADEQFF. In nucleotides, the CDR3 is TGTGCCAGTAGCCTGTCGAGCGGGAGGGCAGATGAGCAGTTCTTC.

The V call is TRBV7-6, the J call TRBJ2-1; 8 bases map to TRBD1. The V segment lost 5 bases and the J segment 9 bases; nucleotides outside the gene matches: 3. Germline CDR1 is SGHVS and CDR2 is FNYEAQ. The length of the CDR3 is 12 residues. CDR3 nucleotide sequence: TGTGCCAGCAGCCCGACAGGGGCTGAGCAGTTCTTC. Translation: CASSPTGAEQFF. Using reference TRBV7-6 and TRBJ2-1 for the parts outside the CDR3, the full variable domain is GAGVSQSPRYKVTKRGQDVALRCDPISGHVSLYWYRQALGQGPEFLTYFNYEAQQDKSGLPNDRFSAERPEGSISTLTIQRTEQRDSAMYRCASSPTGAEQFFGPGTRLTVL.

This chain joins TRBV5-6 and TRBJ2-5, with 7 bases matching TRBD2. The junction had 6 bases not matched to a gene; V was cut back by 4 bases and J by 3 bases. The germline V gene encodes CDR1 SGHDT and CDR2 YYEEEE. This CDR3 spans 14 amino acids. This chain's CDR3 is CASSLSGMEETQYF. The CDR3 coding sequence is TGTGCCAGCAGCCTAAGCGGGATGGAAGAGACCCAGTACTTC. The entire variable domain, with the rest obtained from reference TRBV5-6 and TRBJ2-5, is as follows: DAGVTQSPTHLIKTRGQQVTLRCSPKSGHDTVSWYQQALGQGPQFIFQYYEEEERQRGNFPDRFSGHQFPNYSSELNVNALLLGDSALYLCASSLSGMEETQYFGPGTRLLVL.

The rearrangement uses TRBV4-1 and TRBJ2-2, with a possible D match to TRBD1 (5 bases). Germline values: CDR1 MGHRA, CDR2 YSYEKL. CDR3 length equals 16 residues. V was shortened by 2 bases and J by 4 bases, with 14 bases between the two germline ends. CDR3 coding DNA: TGCGCCAGCAGCCAACTATCTGCCAGGGCCACCGGGGAGCTGTTTTTT. Its protein is CASSQLSARATGELFF.

This clone showed up just once. This chain joins TRBV7-6 and TRBJ2-3; D is perhaps TRBD1 or TRBD2 (5 bases each). The V and J ends lost 9 bases and 0 bases respectively, with 19 bases between them. The CDR3 totals 16 residues. From germline, CDR1 is SGHVS and CDR2 FNYEAQ. This CDR3 is CASKPGPSFSTDTQYF. The CDR3, as DNA: TGTGCCAGTAAACCGGGGCCCAGTTTTAGCACAGATACGCAGTATTTT.

The rearrangement links TRBV27 to TRBJ1-1; TRBD1 might be the D (5 bases). The CDR3 runs 14 residues. Deletions cut 5 bases from V and 3 bases from J, with 13 bases between. Germline CDR1 reads MNHEY; CDR2 reads SMNVEV (reference sequence). The CDR3 here is CASSMQGGYTEAFF. DNA for the CDR3: TGTGCCAGCAGTATGCAGGGAGGGTACACTGAAGCTTTCTTT.

The rearrangement links TRBV30 to TRBJ2-1, with TRBD1 identical over 7 bases. Per the germline V gene, CDR1 is GTSNPN and CDR2 is SVGIG (reference sequence). The CDR3 extends over 14 amino acids. The junction had 7 bases not matched to a gene; V was cut back by 2 bases and J by 6 bases. For the CDR3, the DNA is TGTGCCTGGAGTTTGACAGGGCCGAGCAATGAGCAGTTCTTC. Translating gives CAWSLTGPSNEQFF.

V and J are TRBV5-6 and TRBJ2-2; D remains ambiguous. Trimming took off 4 bases at V and 5 bases at J, with 3 bases between the two ends. The CDR3 is 11 residues long. CDR1 is SGHDT, CDR2 YYEEEE, per germline. The CDR3 is CASSATGELFF. In DNA, the CDR3 is TGTGCCAGCAGCGCTACCGGGGAGCTGTTTTTT.

CDR3 amino acids: CASSVEGVDYGYTF. Written as DNA, the CDR3 is TGTGCCAGCAGCGTAGAAGGGGTGGACTATGGCTACACCTTC. The rearrangement uses TRBV9 and TRBJ1-2; TRBD1 might be the D (5 bases). This CDR3 is built from 14 residues. V lost 0 bases, J lost 3 bases, and 9 bases lay in between. The germline CDR1 and CDR2 sequences are SGDLS and YYNGEE.

V and J are TRBV4-3 and TRBJ2-2, with D unclear. Trimming removed 0 bases at V and 4 bases at J, with 12 bases between. This CDR3 has 16 amino acids. Germline CDR1 and CDR2: LGHNA and YSLEER. CDR3 bases: TGCGCCAGCAGCCAAGATTACCCAGAAGCCACCGGGGAGCTGTTTTTT. It codes for CASSQDYPEATGELFF.

CDR3 sequence reads: CASSQVSGGAPDTQYF. The CDR3 DNA reads as TGCGCCAGCAGCCAAGTTAGCGGGGGGGCCCCAGATACGCAGTATTTT. This chain uses TRBV4-1 with TRBJ2-3; TRBD2 aligns across 11 bases. Germline CDR1 MGHRA, CDR2 YSYEKL. CDR3 length: 16 residues. The junction had 4 bases not matched to a gene; V was cut back by 1 base and J by 4 bases.

This rearrangement joins TRBV7-3 to TRBJ2-2; D gene uncertain. In germline, CDR1 is SGHTA, CDR2 FQGTGA. This CDR3 spans 14 amino acids. Trimming cost V 1 base and J 5 bases, with 8 bases left between them. CDR3 DNA: TGTGCCAGCAGCTTAAACCCCGAAACCGGGGAGCTGTTTTTT. Amino acid sequence: CASSLNPETGELFF.

The chain couples TRBV6-5 to TRBJ2-2; no clear D. The CDR3 sequence is 14 residues long. The germline V gene has CDR1 MNHEY and CDR2 SVGAGI. Trimming stripped 0 bases from V and 4 bases from J, with 6 bases between. CDR3 DNA sequence: TGTGCCAGCAGTTACTCGTATCCCACCGGGGAGCTGTTTTTT. It specifies CASSYSYPTGELFF.

The rearrangement joins TRBV5-6 to TRBJ1-5, with 10 bases matching TRBD1. V dropped 4 bases and J dropped 7; count of bases not matched to a gene: 5. The germline CDR1 and CDR2 sequences are SGHDT and YYEEEE. CDR3 length: 14 amino acids. CDR3 protein: CASSLGTGEQPQHF. The CDR3 DNA reads as TGTGCCAGCAGCCTAGGGACAGGGGAGCAGCCCCAGCATTTT.